Listed below are T cell receptor beta chains from one sample, sequenced in a study of T-cell reconstitution after alpha-beta-depleted transplantation in children. TCRdb redid the calling of the PCR reads with MiXCR, one entry per CDR3 protein. Of some 520,000 distinct CDR3 sequences listed, approximately 32% are singletons. Sequencing was performed on PBMCs from the stem cell graft donor, taken from the stem cell graft. Receptor source: a human donor who donated a stem cell graft to a child with aplastic anemia. CDR3s include the opening cysteine and the closing phenylalanine or tryptophan. A D gene is named only where the DNA matches it firmly. Size is stated for part of the rows, as once, few or many counts, or as a class when the clone is expanded.

cdr3_aa: CATRQGYDNEQFF; cdr3_nt: TGTGCCACCCGACAGGGTTATGACAATGAGCAGTTCTTC; clone_size: NA; j_call: TRBJ2-1; cdr3_length: 13; d_call: TRBD1; v_call: TRBV24-1
cdr3_aa: CATSDPGRGDEQFF; cdr3_nt: TGTGCCACCAGTGATCCCGGGAGGGGTGATGAGCAGTTCTTC; clone_size: few; j_call: TRBJ2-1; cdr3_length: 14; d_call: TRBD2; v_call: TRBV24-1
cdr3_aa: CSVVYTEAFF; cdr3_nt: TGCAGCGTTGTATACACTGAAGCTTTCTTT; clone_size: few; j_call: TRBJ1-1; cdr3_length: 10; d_call: NA; v_call: TRBV29-1
cdr3_aa: CASSFEAAYEQYF; cdr3_nt: TGTGCCAGCAGTTTTGAGGCGGCGTACGAGCAGTACTTC; clone_size: many; j_call: TRBJ2-7; cdr3_length: 13; d_call: NA; v_call: TRBV28
cdr3_aa: CSARDGSSQETQYF; cdr3_nt: TGCAGTGCTAGAGATGGCTCCTCCCAAGAGACCCAGTACTTC; clone_size: few; j_call: TRBJ2-5; cdr3_length: 14; d_call: NA; v_call: TRBV20-1
cdr3_aa: CASSYSMARWDEQYF; cdr3_nt: TGTGCCAGCAGTTACTCGATGGCTCGATGGGATGAGCAGTACTTC; clone_size: NA; j_call: TRBJ2-7; cdr3_length: 15; d_call: NA; v_call: TRBV6-5
cdr3_aa: CSASGGAKETQYF; cdr3_nt: TGCAGCGCGTCAGGGGGCGCGAAGGAGACCCAGTACTTC; clone_size: few; j_call: TRBJ2-5; cdr3_length: 13; d_call: TRBD1; v_call: TRBV29-1
cdr3_aa: CSARGTGMAKNIQYF; cdr3_nt: TGCAGTGCTAGAGGGACAGGGATGGCCAAAAACATTCAGTACTTC; clone_size: few; j_call: TRBJ2-4; cdr3_length: 15; d_call: TRBD1; v_call: TRBV20-1
cdr3_aa: CSAWWGVSTDTQYF; cdr3_nt: TGCAGCGCCTGGTGGGGGGTATCCACAGATACGCAGTATTTT; clone_size: NA; j_call: TRBJ2-3; cdr3_length: 14; d_call: NA; v_call: TRBV29-1
cdr3_aa: CASSYSGLRRLKETQYF; cdr3_nt: TGTGCCAGCAGTTACTCGGGATTAAGACGGTTGAAAGAGACCCAGTACTTC; clone_size: few; j_call: TRBJ2-5; cdr3_length: 17; d_call: NA; v_call: TRBV6-2/TRBV6-3
cdr3_aa: CASSPPGTGVGYTF; cdr3_nt: TGTGCCAGCAGTCCGCCCGGGACAGGGGTCGGCTACACCTTC; clone_size: NA; j_call: TRBJ1-2; cdr3_length: 14; d_call: TRBD1; v_call: TRBV6-1
cdr3_aa: CSARGGTSGGSREQFF; cdr3_nt: TGCAGTGCTAGAGGGGGGACTAGCGGAGGGTCCCGTGAGCAGTTCTTC; clone_size: NA; j_call: TRBJ2-1; cdr3_length: 16; d_call: TRBD2; v_call: TRBV20-1
cdr3_aa: CSVETGAYEQYF; cdr3_nt: TGCAGCGTAGAGACAGGGGCCTACGAGCAGTACTTC; clone_size: few; j_call: TRBJ2-7; cdr3_length: 12; d_call: TRBD1; v_call: TRBV29-1
cdr3_aa: CASSWGQGRGGELFF; cdr3_nt: TGCGCCAGCAGCTGGGGCCAGGGGCGCGGCGGGGAGCTGTTTTTT; clone_size: NA; j_call: TRBJ2-2; cdr3_length: 15; d_call: NA; v_call: TRBV5-1
cdr3_aa: CAWSVRVGELFF; cdr3_nt: TGTGCCTGGAGTGTACGGGTCGGGGAGCTGTTTTTT; clone_size: NA; j_call: TRBJ2-2; cdr3_length: 12; d_call: NA; v_call: TRBV30
cdr3_aa: CASSEPRGIEQFF; cdr3_nt: TGTGCCAGCAGTGAGCCCAGAGGGATTGAGCAGTTCTTC; clone_size: few; j_call: TRBJ2-1; cdr3_length: 13; d_call: NA; v_call: TRBV3-1
cdr3_aa: CSWGQVQGFSYEQYF; cdr3_nt: TGCAGTTGGGGACAGGTACAGGGTTTCTCCTACGAGCAGTACTTC; clone_size: NA; j_call: TRBJ2-7; cdr3_length: 15; d_call: TRBD1; v_call: TRBV20-1
cdr3_aa: CASSLDPTGSSRLF; cdr3_nt: TGCGCCAGCAGCTTAGATCCTACAGGGTCATCAAGACTCTTT; clone_size: few; j_call: TRBJ1-4; cdr3_length: 14; d_call: NA; v_call: TRBV5-1
cdr3_aa: CASSTLRNGLTDQETQYF; cdr3_nt: TGTGCCAGCAGTACACTACGAAACGGACTAACGGATCAAGAGACCCAGTACTTC; clone_size: NA; j_call: TRBJ2-5; cdr3_length: 18; d_call: NA; v_call: TRBV6-1
cdr3_aa: CASSLEPADDIQYF; cdr3_nt: TGTGCCAGCAGCTTAGAACCAGCGGATGACATTCAGTACTTC; clone_size: NA; j_call: TRBJ2-4; cdr3_length: 14; d_call: NA; v_call: TRBV7-3
cdr3_aa: CASQREALVTYEQYF; cdr3_nt: TGTGCCAGCCAACGGGAGGCATTGGTGACCTACGAGCAGTACTTC; clone_size: NA; j_call: TRBJ2-7; cdr3_length: 15; d_call: TRBD2; v_call: TRBV6-1
cdr3_aa: CASSLSPTGSNQPQHF; cdr3_nt: TGTGCCAGCAGTTTAAGTCCCACAGGGAGCAATCAGCCCCAGCATTTT; clone_size: NA; j_call: TRBJ1-5; cdr3_length: 16; d_call: NA; v_call: TRBV12-3/TRBV12-4
cdr3_aa: CASRIRQGINFVHTEAFF; cdr3_nt: TGTGCCAGCAGGATAAGACAGGGAATCAATTTCGTGCACACTGAAGCTTTCTTT; clone_size: few; j_call: TRBJ1-1; cdr3_length: 18; d_call: TRBD1; v_call: TRBV6-2/TRBV6-3
cdr3_aa: CASSLQGENEKLFF; cdr3_nt: TGCGCCAGCAGCTTGCAAGGGGAGAATGAAAAACTGTTTTTT; clone_size: NA; j_call: TRBJ1-4; cdr3_length: 14; d_call: NA; v_call: TRBV5-1
cdr3_aa: CASSPQLAASTDTQYF; cdr3_nt: TGTGCCAGCTCACCACAGCTAGCAGCTAGCACAGATACGCAGTATTTT; clone_size: NA; j_call: TRBJ2-3; cdr3_length: 16; d_call: NA; v_call: TRBV18
cdr3_aa: CATSFQSEQFF; cdr3_nt: TGTGCCACCAGTTTCCAAAGTGAGCAGTTCTTC; clone_size: NA; j_call: TRBJ2-1; cdr3_length: 11; d_call: NA; v_call: TRBV24-1
cdr3_aa: CASSLVLAGFYGEQFF; cdr3_nt: TGTGCCAGCAGCTTAGTGCTAGCGGGATTTTACGGTGAGCAGTTCTTC; clone_size: NA; j_call: TRBJ2-1; cdr3_length: 16; d_call: TRBD2; v_call: TRBV11-1
cdr3_aa: CASMETRTGYNYGYTF; cdr3_nt: TGTGCCAGCATGGAGACACGGACAGGCTATAACTATGGCTACACCTTC; clone_size: few; j_call: TRBJ1-2; cdr3_length: 16; d_call: TRBD1; v_call: TRBV6-1
cdr3_aa: CATSRGGQGVGELFF; cdr3_nt: TGTGCCACCAGCAGAGGAGGACAGGGGGTCGGGGAGCTGTTTTTT; clone_size: NA; j_call: TRBJ2-2; cdr3_length: 15; d_call: TRBD1; v_call: TRBV15